This is a list of T cell receptor beta chains from one sample in a study of cytomegalovirus exposure and HLA in healthy donors. Sequencing used immunoSEQ multiplex PCR; TCRdb keeps in-frame clones, though not all of them. The sample lists over 100,000 clones; roughly four fifths were seen once. Sequencing was done on a sample of PBMCs. These receptors originate from a female donor in good health and CMV-seropositive. Each CDR3 is given without its conserved first and last residue.

>TRBJ2-7|TRBV6-1
ASSEVSGGVSSYEQY
>TRBJ2-7|TRBV29-1
SVGRSPSSYEQY
>TRBJ1-2|TRBV30
AWSVKGTLGYGYT
>-|TRBV11-1
ASSPTGGGRYEQY
>TRBJ1-3|TRBV5-1
ASSLVQGSGNTIY
>TRBJ2-7|TRBV6-5
ASIERAGWSYEQY
>TRBJ2-3|TRBV6-5
ASSYSGRHTDTQY
>TRBJ1-5|TRBV9
ASSVDGFSNQPQH
>TRBJ2-3|TRBV9
ASSVNYGTDTQY
>TRBJ1-2|TRBV11-2
ASSLDRQGYGYT
>TRBJ1-1|TRBV6-5
ASSFDRATEAF
>TRBJ2-2|TRBV9
ASSVDTTNTGELF
>TRBJ1-1|TRBV5-1
ASSFNQGAGNTEAF
>TRBJ1-6|TRBV28
ASYGLPGETPLH
>TRBJ2-3|TRBV2
ASRQLAGGPMKTQY
>TRBJ2-7|TRBV14
ASSVGFGAYEQY
>TRBJ1-1|TRBV18
ASSTLRDAEAF
>TRBJ2-5|TRBV4-1
ASSQGTSPETQY
>-|TRBV27
ASSLFYPASGGPNYEQY
>TRBJ2-3|TRBV10-2
ASAITAGGGDTQY
>TRBJ1-1|TRBV6-1
ASSEGQGSNEAF
>TRBJ2-5|TRBV7-9
SSSLTTETQY
>TRBJ2-4|TRBV2
ASSGGFSAKNIQY
>TRBJ1-5|TRBV2
ASSWDSLNQPQH
>TRBJ2-3|TRBV5-1
ASSRGIGGHTDTQY
>TRBJ1-4|TRBV5-6
ASSSGHANEKLF
>TRBJ1-6|TRBV6-5
ASIGSSYNSPLH
>-|TRBV10-3
AISERGSYEQY
>TRBJ2-7|TRBV2
ATDLRDRSSYEQY
>TRBJ2-3|TRBV27
ASSPSASTDTQY
>TRBJ2-5|TRBV7-3
ASSLISGIQY
>TRBJ2-1|TRBV27
ASSWTGNYNEQF
>TRBJ1-1|TRBV19
ASRIQGAEAF
>TRBJ2-2|TRBV19
ASRYTGSGELF
>TRBJ2-1|TRBV29-1
SVDPSGFYNEQF
>TRBJ2-7|TRBV7-9
ASSLAAPRGSYEQY
>TRBJ2-2|TRBV2
ASKQRTGTGELF
>TRBJ2-6|TRBV7-9
ASSSQGTGANVLT
>TRBJ2-1|TRBV7-3
ASTLRTSGLMTTYNEQF
>TRBJ1-1|TRBV5-6
ASSLSAREEAF
>TRBJ2-7|TRBV28
ASSSHRLSSYEQY
>TRBJ1-4|TRBV18
ASSPGQGQVLFRNEKLF
>TRBJ1-2|TRBV7-9
ASSGGAYGYT
>TRBJ2-1|TRBV18
ASSPLAGSSYNEQF
>TRBJ1-6|TRBV6-6
ASSLDRVNSPLH
>TRBJ2-1|TRBV4-2
ASSQDRVGYDEQF
>TRBJ2-5|TRBV18
ASSLYSQETQY
>TRBJ1-1|TRBV6-5
ASSELAGNTEAF
>TRBJ1-3|TRBV5-1
ASSPRESTSGNTIY
>TRBJ1-1|TRBV5-4
ASSLRGRHTEAF
>TRBJ1-5|TRBV6-1
ASSGHLLGNQPQH
>TRBJ2-3|TRBV19
ASSREITDTQY
>TRBJ2-4|TRBV28
ASSRKGLAVAKNIQY
>TRBJ2-7|TRBV7-9
ASSDRSGNYEQY
>TRBJ1-4|TRBV15
ATSRDTREKLF
>TRBJ2-7|TRBV6-5
ASSPPGQAVRRLY